The TCR beta chain under discussion was sequenced for a study of shared clonotypes between healthy human individuals. For the study at large: A donor's plate count was three for CD4 naive and three for CD4 memory; CD8 naive had two and CD8 memory one. Findings of the study overall: Compared with memory subsets, naive subsets generally had larger estimated richness. It was the non-shared clonotypes that had lower generation probabilities than clonotypes shared by all four donors.

Clones were read by immunoSEQ multiplex PCR, and TCRdb kept only the in-frame ones, dropping some. The repertoire holds about 120,000 clones, with under 70% as singletons. The germline gives CDR1 SGHAT, CDR2 FQNNGV. Trimming cost V 3 bases and J 4 bases, with 23 bases left between them. CDR3 length: 18 amino acids. This clone is a singleton in its sample. Its specificity is unknown. The receptor was derived from a woman aged 25 to 39 in good health. The genes are TRBV11-2 and TRBJ2-3, with a weak D call TRBD1 (5 bases). Sequences were obtained from memory CD8+ T cells sorted from blood. Subset: CD45RO+ cells pooled with CCR7-negative TemRA cells. The CDR3 loop reads CASSLKKLSQGTADTQYF. DNA of the CDR3: TGTGCCAGCAGCTTGAAAAAGCTCTCGCAGGGTACCGCAGATACGCAGTATTTT.